One sample yielded the 10 T cell receptor beta chains listed below, sequenced in a study of T cells expressing NK-cell markers. TCRdb reprocessed the 5' RACE reads; each CDR3 protein has one entry and no DNA is given. This sample lists 300,000 to 450,000 distinct CDR3 sequences; its ten largest clones have roughly 5.2%. Sample: blood T cells: a sorted CD56 or NKG2C T cell subset, CD4+ or CD8+ T cells, or bulk PBMC T cells (not recorded which). Receptors were obtained from a man aged 18-75 years in good health.

The chain links TRBV20-1 to TRBJ2-1; the D gene TCRdb calls, TRBD2, cannot be checked with no DNA. The CDR3 totals 14 residues. CDR1 is DFQATT, CDR2 SNEGSKA, per germline (reference sequence). CDR3 loop: CSASRGYSYNEQFF.

The chain couples TRBV19 to TRBJ2-7; the D gene TCRdb calls, TRBD1, cannot be checked with no DNA. Germline V gene sequence: CDR1 LNHDA, CDR2 SQIVND (reference sequence). The CDR3 sequence is 14 residues long. The CDR3 reads CASSSAYGIYEQYF.

The V and J genes are TRBV7-2 and TRBJ2-7; TCRdb names TRBD2, which stays unverified in the absence of DNA. The CDR3 has 16 residues. Germline assignment: CDR1 SGHTA and CDR2 FQGNSA. The CDR3 here is CASSFKHSGLVYEQYF.

The rearrangement links TRBV7-9 to TRBJ2-2; TCRdb proposes TRBD1, but this gene call is untestable without DNA. The CDR3 is 15 residues long. Germline V gene sequence: CDR1 SEHNR, CDR2 FQNEAQ (reference sequence). CDR3 sequence reads: CASSRDRGGTGELFF.

V is TRBV6-5 and J is TRBJ1-4. CDR1 is MNHEY and CDR2 is SVGAGI in the germline V gene. CDR3 size: 15 residues. The CDR3 loop reads CASRLASTFNEKLFF.

The chain links TRBV20-1 to TRBJ2-7; TCRdb designates TRBD2, a call that cannot be tested without DNA. This CDR3 comprises 14 residues. Germline assignment: CDR1 DFQATT and CDR2 SNEGSKA (reference sequence). The CDR3 loop reads CSAVTVPSTYEQYF.

V gene TRBV6-2 or TRBV6-3 combines with J gene TRBJ2-1. This CDR3 region has 12 residues. Germline CDR1 is MNHEY and CDR2 is SVGEGT. This chain's CDR3 is CASGYWDNEQFF.

V is TRBV3-1 and J is TRBJ2-1; TCRdb picks TRBD2, but there is no DNA to check that call. The CDR3 is made up of 19 amino acids. CDR1 is LGHDT and CDR2 is YNNKEL in the germline V gene (reference sequence). The CDR3 sequence: CASRRAWSSGGGPYNEQFF.

The CDR3 is CASSLVGSNSPLHF. V and J are TRBV7-2 and TRBJ1-6. The germline V gene encodes CDR1 SGHTA and CDR2 FQGNSA. The CDR3 runs 14 residues.

This chain links TRBV7-3 with TRBJ2-2; checking the TCRdb D call of TRBD1 is not possible without DNA. The CDR3 runs 13 residues. Germline V gene sequence: CDR1 SGHTA, CDR2 FQGTGA. The CDR3 region is CASSSGQFGELFF.